This record concerns one T cell receptor beta chain sequence. No antigen is known for it. The CDR3 runs to 15 residues. Germline-derived CDR1 and CDR2 are MNHEY and SMNVEV (reference sequence). The germline V and J ends were trimmed by 8 bases and 3 bases, with 20 bases remaining between them. These data originate in a study of siplizumab effects on memory and regulatory T cells. Libraries were prepared by immunoSEQ multiplex PCR; TCRdb keeps only in-frame clonotypes and omits some of them. The sample consists of approximately 50,000 clones, 93% of them appearing once. Study-level points and caveats: Memory T cells appeared less diverse than naive cells, which seemed to contribute substantially to alloresponse. Roughly 75-95% of proliferating CD4+ or CD8+ clones lacked a naive or memory phenotype that could be assigned. Suppression by proliferating Tregs derived from siplizumab cultures was not verified.

This sequence originates from a human donor in good health. The sequenced material came from CD8+ T cells sorted from blood. This chain links TRBV27 with TRBJ2-7; D perhaps matches TRBD2 (6 bases). CDR3 in amino acids: CASSYISGFNYEQYF. The CDR3 DNA is TGTGCCAGCTCCTATATTAGCGGATTCAACTACGAGCAGTACTTC.